Reported below is one T cell receptor beta chain. A much larger clone sits a single nucleotide away, making a read error possible. Per germline, CDR1 SGHVS and CDR2 FQNEAQ. The CDR3 loop spans 15 amino acids. V lost 5 bases, J lost 4 bases, and 18 bases lay in between. Using a J-beta primer mix together with a sample-barcoded 5' primer, a second PCR was run for roughly 6 to 12 cycles. TCRdb itself ran the 5' RACE reads through MiXCR, one entry per CDR3 protein. The table has 650,000 to 1,000,000 distinct CDR3 sequences, 35% to 40% seen once. These data are taken from a study of blood T cells in healthy people across ages.

Material: blood. V is TRBV7-8 and J is TRBJ2-7, with D possibly TRBD1 on 6 matching bases. This sequence originates from a man between 18 and 29 years old in good health. DNA for the CDR3: TGTGCCAGCAGCACGCGACAGGAGGCTTCGTACGAGCAGTACTTC. Residues: CASSTRQEASYEQYF.